This T cell receptor (beta chain) was documented in a study of T-cell memory formation after mild COVID-19. The study's findings and limits: Mostly located in CM and EM were contracting CD4+ clones, with contracting CD8+ clones located in EMRA.

A remark on this clonotype: Its antigen is unidentified.

TCRdb processed the 5' RACE reads anew with MiXCR; each CDR3 protein has one entry. Of some 110,000 distinct CDR3 sequences listed, 15% to 20% are singletons. V lost 4 bases and J lost 4; bases outside the gene matches: 13. The CDR3 runs 19 residues. CDR1 and CDR2 from the germline V gene are LGHDT and YNNKEL (reference sequence). This chain connects TRBV3-1 to TRBJ2-2; the match to TRBD2 covers 12 bases. This TCR was sampled from an adult woman who had mild COVID-19 (a few samples of this study predate the infection). Cell type and time point are not known. What was sequenced was PBMCs or a T cell subset sorted from them (not recorded which). Here the CDR3 reads CASSRDRTSGERPTGELFF. The CDR3 DNA sequence: TGTGCCAGCAGCCGTGATAGGACTAGCGGGGAAAGGCCCACCGGGGAGCTGTTTTTT.